One and the same sample provided the 2 T cell receptor beta chains below, sequenced in a study of blood T cell repertoires in COVID-19. The assay was immunoSEQ multiplex PCR, and TCRdb's table has in-frame clones only and misses some. Of tens of thousands of clones in the sample, roughly 88% are singletons; the top ten hold approximately 34%. Sequenced material: peripheral blood. These receptors came from a woman older than 75 with active or convalescent COVID-19.

To note about this clone: At the DNA level, this CDR3 is encoded by other sequences in the same sample as well. The genes are TRBV28 and TRBJ2-7; 12 bases match TRBD2. CDR3 size: 14 residues. Germline lookup yields CDR1 MDHEN and CDR2 SYDVKM. V trimming: 6 bases; J trimming: 4 bases; junction bases outside the gene matches: 4. In DNA, the CDR3 is TGTGCCAGCAGGCCGGGACTAGCGGGTTACGAGCAGTACTTC. It encodes CASRPGLAGYEQYF.

The rearrangement joins TRBV5-1 to TRBJ2-3; 12 nucleotides align to TRBD2. V trimming: 0 bases; J trimming: 4 bases; junction bases outside the gene matches: 3. The V gene's germline CDR1 is SGHRS and CDR2 YFSETQ. This CDR3 contains 16 residues. The CDR3 bases are TGCGCCAGCAGCTTGGAAGCTAGCGGGGGGGCAGATACGCAGTATTTT. Translated: CASSLEASGGADTQYF.